The following is a T cell receptor beta chain sequence with its context. These data originate in a study of blood T cell repertoires in COVID-19. Study as a whole: Acute-phase and convalescent COVID-19 samples originated in the United States, Italy and Spain. Sources were T cells, B-cell-depleted T cells, or PBMCs; the material itself was cDNA or gDNA.

Germline V gene lookup returns CDR1 KGHSH and CDR2 LQKENI. V was pared by 8 bases and J by 0 bases, with 11 bases between. This CDR3 has 14 residues. The method was immunoSEQ multiplex PCR; TCRdb's version includes in-frame clones alone and lacks a portion of them. Of a few hundred thousand clones in the sample, roughly 90% were seen once. The origin of this receptor is a woman aged 30 to 39 with COVID-19, enrolled during active disease. Sequences were obtained from peripheral blood. The rearrangement joins TRBV18 to TRBJ1-5; the D gene is possibly TRBD1 (6 bases). The CDR3: CASEPGHSNQPQHF. In DNA, the CDR3 is TGTGCCAGCGAGCCGGGACATAGCAATCAGCCCCAGCATTTT.